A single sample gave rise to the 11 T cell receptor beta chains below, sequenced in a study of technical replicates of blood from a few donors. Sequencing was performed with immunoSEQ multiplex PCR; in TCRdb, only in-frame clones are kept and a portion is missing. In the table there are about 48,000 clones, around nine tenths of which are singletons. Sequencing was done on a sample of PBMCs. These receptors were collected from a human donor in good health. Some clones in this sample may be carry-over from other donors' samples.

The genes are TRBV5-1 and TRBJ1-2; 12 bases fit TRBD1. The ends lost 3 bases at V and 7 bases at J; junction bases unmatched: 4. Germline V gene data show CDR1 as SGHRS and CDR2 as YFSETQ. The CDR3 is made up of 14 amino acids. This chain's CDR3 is CASSSGQGAGGYTF. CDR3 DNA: TGCGCCAGCAGCTCGGGACAGGGGGCTGGTGGCTACACCTTC.

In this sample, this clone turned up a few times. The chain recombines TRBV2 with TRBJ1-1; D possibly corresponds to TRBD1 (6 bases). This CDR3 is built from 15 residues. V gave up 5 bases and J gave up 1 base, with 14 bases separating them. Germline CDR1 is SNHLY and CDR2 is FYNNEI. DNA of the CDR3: TGTGCCAGCAGTCGAAGGGACAAAACGAACACTGAAGCTTTCTTT. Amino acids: CASSRRDKTNTEAFF.

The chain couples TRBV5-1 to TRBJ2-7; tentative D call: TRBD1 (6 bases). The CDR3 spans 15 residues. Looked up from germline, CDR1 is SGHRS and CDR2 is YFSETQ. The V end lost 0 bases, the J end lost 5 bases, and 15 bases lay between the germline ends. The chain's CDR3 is CASSLAGQGRHEQYF. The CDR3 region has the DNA TGCGCCAGCAGCTTGGCCGGGCAGGGGAGACACGAGCAGTACTTC.

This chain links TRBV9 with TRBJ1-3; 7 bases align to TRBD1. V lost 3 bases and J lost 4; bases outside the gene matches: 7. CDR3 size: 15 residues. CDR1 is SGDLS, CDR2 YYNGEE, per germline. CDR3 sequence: CASSAGTAPGNTIYF. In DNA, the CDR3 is TGTGCCAGCAGCGCGGGGACAGCGCCCGGAAACACCATATATTTT.

In DNA, the CDR3 is TGTGCCAGCATTCGGACTAGCGGCTACGAGCAGTACTTC. Protein: CASIRTSGYEQYF. The genes are TRBV6-1 and TRBJ2-7; TRBD2 agrees at 10 bases. V was pared by 7 bases and J by 3 bases, with 3 bases of the junction left unmatched. CDR3 length equals 13 residues. Germline CDR1 MNHNS, CDR2 SASEGT.

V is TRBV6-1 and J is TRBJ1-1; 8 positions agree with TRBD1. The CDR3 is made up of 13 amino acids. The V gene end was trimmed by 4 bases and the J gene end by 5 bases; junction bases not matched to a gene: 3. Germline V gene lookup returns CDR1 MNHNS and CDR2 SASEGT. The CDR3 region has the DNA TGTGCCAGCAGTGCGGACAGGGCGACTGAAGCTTTCTTT. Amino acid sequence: CASSADRATEAFF.

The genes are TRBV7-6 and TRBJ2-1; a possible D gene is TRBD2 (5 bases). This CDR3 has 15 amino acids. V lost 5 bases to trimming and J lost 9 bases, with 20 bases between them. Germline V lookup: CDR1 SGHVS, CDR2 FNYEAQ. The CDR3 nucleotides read TGTGCCAGCAGCCCGGACCCCACTACTAGTATTGAGCAGTTCTTC. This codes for CASSPDPTTSIEQFF.

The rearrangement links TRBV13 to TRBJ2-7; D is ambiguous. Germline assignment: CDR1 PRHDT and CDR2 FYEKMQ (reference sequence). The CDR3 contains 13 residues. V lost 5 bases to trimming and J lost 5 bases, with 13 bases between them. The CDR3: CASSRRVRNEQYF. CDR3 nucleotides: TGTGCCAGCAGCCGACGTGTGCGGAACGAGCAGTACTTC.

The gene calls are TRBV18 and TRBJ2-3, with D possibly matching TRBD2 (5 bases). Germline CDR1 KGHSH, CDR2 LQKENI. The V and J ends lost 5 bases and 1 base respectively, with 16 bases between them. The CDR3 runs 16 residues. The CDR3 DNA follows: TGTGCCAGCTCAATCTGGTCGGCGGGCCGCACAGATACGCAGTATTTT. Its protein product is CASSIWSAGRTDTQYF.

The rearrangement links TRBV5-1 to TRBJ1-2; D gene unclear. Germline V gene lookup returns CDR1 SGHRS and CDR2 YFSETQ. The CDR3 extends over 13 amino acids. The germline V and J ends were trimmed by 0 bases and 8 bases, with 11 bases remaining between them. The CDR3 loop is CASSLGQAEGYTF. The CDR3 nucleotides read TGCGCCAGCAGCTTGGGGCAGGCTGAAGGCTACACCTTC.

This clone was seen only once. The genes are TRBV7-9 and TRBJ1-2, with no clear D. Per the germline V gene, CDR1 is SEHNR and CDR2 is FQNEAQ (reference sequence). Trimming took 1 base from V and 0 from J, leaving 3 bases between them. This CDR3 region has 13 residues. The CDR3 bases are TGTGCCAGCAGCTTAGACACTAACTATGGCTACACCTTC. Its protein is CASSLDTNYGYTF.